Sequencing of this T cell receptor (beta chain) was carried out in a study of blood T cell repertoires in COVID-19. Across the study: Donors in the United States, Italy and Spain gave samples during acute or convalescent COVID-19. The analysed material was cDNA or gDNA that came from T cells, B-cell-depleted T cells, or PBMCs.

Produced via immunoSEQ multiplex PCR; TCRdb's table is partial and in-frame only. The table lists approximately 120,000 clones, 80% of them singletons. The clonotype was recovered from a human donor in a cohort sampled during active COVID-19. Sequences were obtained from peripheral blood.

As DNA, the CDR3 is TGTGCCAGCAGTCCGGGACAGGGTTACACAGATACGCAGTATTTT. Its translation is CASSPGQGYTDTQYF. V gene TRBV6-5 combines with J gene TRBJ2-3; 9 nucleotides match TRBD1. Germline-derived CDR1 and CDR2 are MNHEY and SVGAGI. With 5 bases clipped from V and 2 bases from J, the junction kept 5 bases outside the gene matches. CDR3 length: 15 residues.